This T cell receptor beta chain was recovered during a study of blood T cell repertoires in COVID-19. The method was immunoSEQ multiplex PCR; TCRdb's version includes in-frame clones alone and lacks a portion of them. The profile covers some 56,000 clones, with roughly 84% appearing a single time and 10% to 15% taken by the ten largest. The CDR3 covers 12 residues. The V end lost 7 bases, the J end lost 1 base, and 7 bases lay between the germline ends. In germline, CDR1 is SNHLY, CDR2 FYNNEI. The genes are TRBV2 and TRBJ1-2; unclear D gene. Sequencing was performed on peripheral blood. The sequence was obtained from a woman at least 80 years old with acute or convalescent COVID-19. This CDR3 reads CASTGNNYGYTF. The CDR3 DNA is TGTGCCAGCACCGGGAATAACTATGGCTACACCTTC.